Listed below are T cell receptor beta chains from one sample, sequenced in a study of T cell repertoires in cytomegalovirus infection. Their antigen targets remain unknown. TCRdb reanalysed the reads using MiXCR and keeps one entry per CDR3 protein. This table has some 68,000 distinct CDR3 sequences, approximately 24% appearing once. The material sequenced was PBMCs, sequenced either directly or after in vitro stimulation (not recorded which). The source of these receptors is a human donor in good health (CMV status not recorded). Some clones in this sample may be carry-over from other donors' samples. The CDR3 runs from the conserved cysteine through the conserved F or W. D genes are given only for firm matches. Rows give clone size only sometimes, using once, few, many, or a class for an expanded clone.

clone size,D gene,V gene,J gene,CDR3 protein,CDR3 DNA
few,TRBD2,TRBV12-3/TRBV12-4,TRBJ2-2,CASSRPGLAGSTGELFF,TGTGCCAGCAGTCGCCCGGGACTAGCGGGGAGTACCGGGGAGCTGTTTTTT
NA,NA,TRBV7-2,TRBJ2-5,CASSSSATQETQYF,TGTGCCAGCAGTTCTAGCGCGACCCAAGAGACCCAGTACTTC
NA,TRBD2,TRBV5-4,TRBJ2-5,CASSGGLAGDPQETQYF,TGTGCCAGCAGTGGCGGACTAGCGGGGGATCCTCAAGAGACCCAGTACTTC
NA,NA,TRBV11-2,TRBJ2-6,CASSLRNRISGANVLTF,TGTGCCAGCAGCTTAAGGAATAGGATCTCTGGGGCCAACGTCCTGACTTTC
many,NA,TRBV11-2,TRBJ1-2,CASSLGPGARGGYTF,TGTGCCAGCAGCCTGGGGCCGGGGGCGCGTGGTGGCTACACCTTC
many,TRBD2,TRBV2,TRBJ2-7,CASSEFPGRRGSYEQYF,TGTGCCAGCAGTGAGTTCCCCGGGCGGCGGGGGTCCTACGAGCAGTACTTC
few,NA,TRBV6-2/TRBV6-3,TRBJ2-7,CASSYDLLLPSEQYF,TGTGCCAGCAGTTACGACTTGTTGTTACCGAGTGAGCAGTACTTC
few,NA,TRBV29-1,TRBJ1-1,CSVDWTAENTEAFF,TGCAGCGTTGACTGGACAGCCGAGAACACTGAAGCTTTCTTT
many,NA,TRBV7-2,TRBJ2-7,CASSNGINYEQYF,TGTGCCAGCAGTAACGGGATCAACTACGAGCAGTACTTC
NA,NA,TRBV6-1,TRBJ2-7,CASRRRTTRDPYEQYF,TGTGCCAGCCGACGCCGTACGACCAGGGATCCCTACGAGCAGTACTTC
many,NA,TRBV7-2,TRBJ2-1,CASSTTSRTYNEQFF,TGTGCCAGCAGCACCACTAGCCGAACCTACAATGAGCAGTTCTTC
many,NA,TRBV7-2,TRBJ1-1,CASSLTVLNTEAFF,TGTGCCAGCAGCCTGACAGTATTGAACACTGAAGCTTTCTTT
NA,NA,TRBV7-8,TRBJ1-4,CASSLVAGNEKLFF,TGTGCCAGCAGCTTAGTGGCAGGGAATGAAAAACTGTTTTTT
many,TRBD1,TRBV7-8,TRBJ2-3,CASSWTGGADTQYF,TGTGCCAGCAGCTGGACAGGGGGCGCAGATACGCAGTATTTT
few,NA,TRBV7-2,TRBJ2-2,CEGGELFF,TGTGAGGGCGGGGAGCTGTTTTTT
NA,TRBD2,TRBV7-9,TRBJ2-5,CASSGAGGRETQYF,TGTGCCAGCAGCGGCGCGGGAGGTAGAGAGACCCAGTACTTC
NA,NA,TRBV7-2,TRBJ2-1,CASSDIRFF,TGTGCCAGCAGCGACATTCGGTTCTTC
NA,TRBD1,TRBV15,TRBJ1-1,CATSLEVGQGGYITEAFF,TGTGCCACCAGCTTAGAGGTGGGACAGGGGGGGTATATCACTGAAGCTTTCTTT
NA,NA,TRBV29-1,TRBJ2-3,CSVTGGPYTDTQYF,TGCAGCGTTACGGGGGGCCCGTACACAGATACGCAGTATTTT
NA,NA,TRBV7-2,TRBJ1-6,CASSLGQLDSPLHF,TGTGCCAGCAGCTTAGGCCAGTTAGATTCACCCCTCCACTTT
NA,TRBD1,TRBV18,TRBJ1-4,CASSQGQNEKLFF,TGTGCCAGCTCTCAGGGACAGAATGAAAAACTGTTTTTT
NA,NA,TRBV7-9,TRBJ2-5,CASSLVPAQVETQYF,TGTGCCAGCAGCTTAGTTCCGGCACAGGTAGAGACCCAGTACTTC
few,TRBD2,TRBV4-2,TRBJ2-7,CASSQVFGRADHEQYF,TGTGCCAGCAGCCAAGTTTTCGGGAGGGCCGACCACGAGCAGTACTTC
once,NA,TRBV3-1,TRBJ2-3,CASSQSASDTDTQYF,TGTGCCAGCAGCCAATCGGCTAGCGACACAGATACGCAGTATTTT
NA,NA,TRBV6-1,TRBJ1-1,CASSEASYRRPGSEAFF,TGTGCCAGCAGTGAAGCTTCTTATAGACGTCCTGGATCTGAAGCTTTCTTT
NA,TRBD1,TRBV7-3,TRBJ1-2,CASSPGTAYGYTF,TGTGCCAGCAGCCCCGGGACAGCCTATGGCTACACCTTC
NA,TRBD2,TRBV6-2/TRBV6-3,TRBJ2-1,CASSYGIAGGLEQEQFF,TGTGCCAGCAGTTACGGAATAGCGGGAGGGCTAGAGCAAGAGCAGTTCTTC
few,TRBD2,TRBV7-6,TRBJ2-1,CASSPTTAGRSYNEQFF,TGTGCCAGCAGCCCAACGACAGCGGGACGCTCCTACAATGAGCAGTTCTTC
NA,NA,TRBV7-2,TRBJ2-1,CASSLLGGYNEQFF,TGTGCCAGCAGCTTATTAGGGGGGTACAATGAGCAGTTCTTC
few,TRBD2,TRBV12-3/TRBV12-4,TRBJ2-3,CASSFTGGPKDTQYF,TGTGCCAGCAGTTTTACGGGAGGGCCCAAAGATACGCAGTATTTT
NA,NA,TRBV5-1,TRBJ2-5,CASSRDSETQYF,TGCGCCAGCAGCCGAGACAGTGAGACCCAGTACTTC
many,NA,TRBV7-2,TRBJ1-3,CASSLEAQVSYSGNTIYF,TGTGCCAGCAGCTTAGAGGCACAGGTGTCTTACTCTGGAAACACCATATATTTT
NA,NA,TRBV29-1,TRBJ2-7,CSVEGGSSEQYF,TGCAGCGTTGAAGGGGGTAGCAGCGAGCAGTACTTC
few,TRBD2,TRBV28,TRBJ2-2,CASSLSGRATGELFF,TGTGCCAGCAGTCTTAGCGGGAGGGCCACCGGGGAGCTGTTTTTT
NA,NA,TRBV29-1,TRBJ1-2,CSARVGIHNYGYTF,TGCAGCGCCCGAGTGGGAATCCATAACTATGGCTACACCTTC
NA,TRBD1,TRBV19,TRBJ1-1,CASRSQGDTEAFF,TGTGCCAGTAGGAGTCAGGGGGATACTGAAGCTTTCTTT
NA,TRBD2,TRBV2,TRBJ2-3,CASTHGRDTDTQYF,TGTGCCAGCACCCACGGGAGGGACACAGATACGCAGTATTTT
NA,NA,TRBV28,TRBJ2-5,CASSLSGGETQYF,TGTGCCAGCAGTTTATCCGGGGGCGAGACCCAGTACTTC
NA,NA,TRBV5-5,TRBJ1-2,CASSSVGFASSYGYTF,TGTGCCAGCAGCTCCGTCGGGTTCGCCTCATCCTATGGCTACACCTTC
few,TRBD1,TRBV28,TRBJ2-5,CASSLNRGGVETQYF,TGTGCCAGCAGTTTAAACAGGGGTGGGGTAGAGACCCAGTACTTC
NA,NA,TRBV4-1,TRBJ2-6,CASSQEKRGGGPGANVLTF,TGTGCCAGCAGCCAGGAGAAAAGGGGGGGAGGCCCTGGGGCCAACGTCCTGACTTTC